The rows below give T cell receptor beta chains drawn from one sample of a study of shared clonotypes between healthy human individuals. Repertoires were generated with immunoSEQ multiplex PCR, while TCRdb's copy carries only in-frame clones and drops some. The sample has more than 400,000 clones; roughly 80% are singletons. Specimen: PBMCs. Receptors originate from a woman between 35 and 50 years old in good health. Some clones in this sample may be carry-over from other donors' samples. The CDR3 runs from the conserved cysteine through the conserved F or W. Fields, in order: CDR3 length, J gene, D gene, V gene, clone size, CDR3 DNA, CDR3 protein. The D gene is left open where the match is weak. A row's size may be missing; if present it is once, few, many or a size class.

>16|TRBJ2-7|TRBD2|TRBV2|once
TGTGCCAGCAGTGAAGGGCTAGCGGGAGCCGCCGACGAGCAGTACTTC
CASSEGLAGAADEQYF
>14|TRBJ2-5|-|TRBV27|-
TGTGCCAGCAGTGCCCGGGGTGATACTGAGACCCAGTACTTC
CASSARGDTETQYF
>13|TRBJ1-5|-|TRBV9|once
TGTGCCAGCAGCGCCAGGAATAATGAGCCCCAGCATTTT
CASSARNNEPQHF
>13|TRBJ1-5|-|TRBV10-3|-
TGTGCCACTAGAAGGGGGGCGGGTCAGCCCCAGCATTTT
CATRRGAGQPQHF
>13|TRBJ1-5|-|TRBV10-1|-
TGCGCCAGCAGTGAGTCGTTGAGTCAGCCCCAGCATTTT
CASSESLSQPQHF
>14|TRBJ2-1|-|TRBV7-3|-
TGTGCCAGCAGCCTCGACTTGGCCTACAATGAGCAGTTCTTC
CASSLDLAYNEQFF
>19|TRBJ2-7|TRBD1|TRBV6-1|-
TGTGCCAGCAGTGAAGCGCTTCGGTTGCACTCGACAGGGGGCTACGAGCAGTACTTC
CASSEALRLHSTGGYEQYF
>15|TRBJ2-7|-|TRBV6-1|-
TGTGCCAGCAGGGGGCTTAACCAGCCATCCTACGAGCAGTACTTC
CASRGLNQPSYEQYF
>16|TRBJ1-4|TRBD1|TRBV7-9|many
TGTGCCAGCAGCTCCGCTGGGCAGGGGGATAATGAAAAACTGTTTTTT
CASSSAGQGDNEKLFF
>15|TRBJ1-4|-|TRBV19|-
TGTGCCAGTACCCTCGATGACCCAACTAATGAAAAACTGTTTTTT
CASTLDDPTNEKLFF
>13|TRBJ1-2|-|TRBV6-5|-
TGTGCCAGCAGTTACGACGAGAACTATGGCTACACCTTC
CASSYDENYGYTF
>14|TRBJ2-7|-|TRBV10-2|-
TGCGCCAGCCACGGCGGGGAGAGCTCCTACGAGCAGTACTTC
CASHGGESSYEQYF
>14|TRBJ2-7|-|TRBV28|few
TGTGCCAGCAGTTTCTGGGATGGGAATAGTGAGCAGTACTTC
CASSFWDGNSEQYF
>15|TRBJ2-3|TRBD2|TRBV7-9|-
TGTGCCAGCAGCCTCACTAGCGGAGCCACAGATACGCAGTATTTT
CASSLTSGATDTQYF
>18|TRBJ2-1|-|TRBV11-2|-
TGTGCCAGCAGCAAACGTCAGGGAGACAGGTGGACGATCAATGAGCAGTTCTTC
CASSKRQGDRWTINEQFF
>15|TRBJ2-5|-|TRBV7-3|-
TGTGCCAGCAGCTTATCCGTAGCGGTGGGGGAGACCCAGTACTTC
CASSLSVAVGETQYF
>13|TRBJ2-7|-|TRBV7-6|-
TGTGCCAGCAGCTTAGCCGTACCCTACGAGCAGTACTTC
CASSLAVPYEQYF
>15|TRBJ2-1|-|TRBV4-2|-
TGTGCCAGCAGCCCATCCTGGAGTCCCTTCAATGAGCAGTTCTTC
CASSPSWSPFNEQFF
>13|TRBJ2-2|-|TRBV5-4|-
TGTGCCAGCGGGGATAGAGAGACCGGGGAGCTGTTTTTT
CASGDRETGELFF
>15|TRBJ1-1|TRBD1|TRBV28|few
TGTGCCAGCAGCCCCCAGACAGGGGGGGACACTGAAGCTTTCTTT
CASSPQTGGDTEAFF
>15|TRBJ1-5|-|TRBV27|-
TGTGCCAGCAACTGGCGGGGCCGAACAAATCAGCCCCAGCATTTT
CASNWRGRTNQPQHF
>14|TRBJ1-2|TRBD1|TRBV10-3|-
TGTGCCATCAGTGCTTCAGGGGGCGCCGGTGGCTACACCTTC
CAISASGGAGGYTF
>13|TRBJ2-6|-|TRBV6-6|-
TGTGCCGCGGGGTTTCCTGGGGCCAACGTCCTGACTTTC
CAAGFPGANVLTF
>14|TRBJ2-3|TRBD2|TRBV5-1|-
TGCGCCAGCAGTTCGACTAGCAGCACAGATACGCAGTATTTT
CASSSTSSTDTQYF
>13|TRBJ1-3|-|TRBV5-4|-
TGTGCCAGCAGCGCCGGGGATAGAAACACCATATATTTT
CASSAGDRNTIYF
>15|TRBJ1-3|-|TRBV7-2|-
TGTGCCAGCAGCTTAGCACCGGGGACTGGAAACACCATATATTTT
CASSLAPGTGNTIYF
>15|TRBJ2-3|TRBD2|TRBV11-2|-
TGTGCCAGCAGCTTGCTAGCGGGAAGCACAGATACGCAGTATTTT
CASSLLAGSTDTQYF
>16|TRBJ2-1|-|TRBV6-1|once
TGTGCCAGCAGTGAAGCGCAGGGGACCACCTACAATGAGCAGTTCTTC
CASSEAQGTTYNEQFF
>14|TRBJ2-3|TRBD2|TRBV6-4|many
TGTGCCAGCAGTGACGCGGGAGGTGCGGATACGCAGTATTTT
CASSDAGGADTQYF
>15|TRBJ1-2|TRBD1|TRBV6-1|-
TGTGCCAGCAGTGTTGAGGACAGGGCTAACTATGGCTACACCTTC
CASSVEDRANYGYTF
>11|TRBJ2-7|-|TRBV30|-
TGTGCCTGGAGGATGGGCTACGAGCAGTACTTC
CAWRMGYEQYF
>15|TRBJ2-7|TRBD1|TRBV9|-
TGTGCCAGCAGCGTAGGGGGGACAGTTACCTACGAGCAGTACTTC
CASSVGGTVTYEQYF
>17|TRBJ2-1|TRBD2|TRBV7-2|few
TGTGCCAGCAGCTTACCGGGACTAGCGGCGGGGTACAATGAGCAGTTCTTC
CASSLPGLAAGYNEQFF
>14|TRBJ1-4|-|TRBV28|-
TGTGCCAGCAGGCCGGGGTTGCAGTATGGAAAACTGTTTTTT
CASRPGLQYGKLFF
>15|TRBJ2-1|-|TRBV5-1|-
TGCGCCAGCAGCTTGGCCTCATTGACAGTCACTGAGCAGTTCTTC
CASSLASLTVTEQFF
>14|TRBJ2-3|TRBD2|TRBV10-3|-
TGTGCCATCAGTGGGGCTAGCGGGAGAGATACGCAGTATTTT
CAISGASGRDTQYF
>16|TRBJ2-3|-|TRBV30|-
TGTGCCTGGAGTGTAAGGGGTAGGGCTCGCACAGATACGCAGTATTTT
CAWSVRGRARTDTQYF
>14|TRBJ1-4|-|TRBV5-1|-
TGCGCCAGCAGCATTGAGGCTTTTAATGAAAAACTGTTTTTT
CASSIEAFNEKLFF
>13|TRBJ1-2|-|TRBV2|-
TGTGCCAGCAGCGAGGGCAGACCGTATGGCTACACCTTC
CASSEGRPYGYTF
>16|TRBJ2-3|TRBD2|TRBV5-6|-
TGTGCCAGCAGCTTGGGAAGCGGGAGGGACACAGATACGCAGTATTTT
CASSLGSGRDTDTQYF
>15|TRBJ2-1|TRBD2|TRBV6-1|-
TGTGCCAGCAGTGAAGGCACTAGCGGGTACAGGGAGCAGTTCTTC
CASSEGTSGYREQFF
>15|TRBJ2-6|-|TRBV5-1|once
TGCGCCAGCAGCTTCAGGGACTCTGGGGCCAACGTCCTGACTTTC
CASSFRDSGANVLTF